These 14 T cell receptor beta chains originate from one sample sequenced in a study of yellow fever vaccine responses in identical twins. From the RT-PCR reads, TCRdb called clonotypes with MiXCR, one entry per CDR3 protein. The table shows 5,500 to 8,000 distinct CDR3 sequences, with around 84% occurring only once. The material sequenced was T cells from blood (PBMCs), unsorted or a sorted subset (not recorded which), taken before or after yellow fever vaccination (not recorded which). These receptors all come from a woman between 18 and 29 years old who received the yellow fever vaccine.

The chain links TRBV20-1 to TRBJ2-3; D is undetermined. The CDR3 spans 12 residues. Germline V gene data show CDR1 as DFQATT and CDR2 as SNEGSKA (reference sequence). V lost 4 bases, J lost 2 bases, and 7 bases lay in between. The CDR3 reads CSAILVTDTQYF. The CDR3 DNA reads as TGCAGTGCTATCCTAGTCACAGATACGCAGTATTTT.

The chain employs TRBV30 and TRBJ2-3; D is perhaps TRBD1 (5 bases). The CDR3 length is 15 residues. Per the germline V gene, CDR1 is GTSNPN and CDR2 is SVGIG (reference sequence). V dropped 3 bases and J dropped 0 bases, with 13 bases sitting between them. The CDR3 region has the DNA TGTGCCTGGAGCCAGGGCAGTACTAGCACAGATACGCAGTATTTT. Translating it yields CAWSQGSTSTDTQYF.

CDR3 residues: CASSLDNQPQHF. DNA of the CDR3: TGTGCCAGCAGCTTAGACAATCAGCCCCAGCATTTT. V is TRBV7-9 and J is TRBJ1-5; D is unresolved. V was clipped by 1 base and J by 3 bases, with 1 base between them. The CDR3 length is 12 residues. Germline-derived CDR1 and CDR2 are SEHNR and FQNEAQ (reference sequence). Using reference TRBV7-9 and TRBJ1-5 for the parts outside the CDR3, the full variable domain is DTGVSQNPRHKITKRGQNVTFRCDPISEHNRLYWYRQTLGQGPEFLTYFQNEAQLEKSRLLSDRFSAERPKGSFSTLEIQRTEQGDSAMYLCASSLDNQPQHFGDGTRLSIL.

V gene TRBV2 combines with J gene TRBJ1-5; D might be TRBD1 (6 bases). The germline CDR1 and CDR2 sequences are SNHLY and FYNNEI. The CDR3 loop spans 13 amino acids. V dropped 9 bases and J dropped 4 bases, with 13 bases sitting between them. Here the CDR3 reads CASHRVANQPQHF. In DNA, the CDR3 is TGTGCCAGTCACAGGGTTGCAAATCAGCCCCAGCATTTT.

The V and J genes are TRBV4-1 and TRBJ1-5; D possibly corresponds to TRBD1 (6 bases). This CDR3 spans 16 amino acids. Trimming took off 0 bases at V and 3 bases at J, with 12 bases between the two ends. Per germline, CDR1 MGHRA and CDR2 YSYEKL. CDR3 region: CASSQEGRGANQPQHF. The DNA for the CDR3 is TGCGCCAGCAGCCAAGAAGGCAGGGGCGCCAATCAGCCCCAGCATTTT.

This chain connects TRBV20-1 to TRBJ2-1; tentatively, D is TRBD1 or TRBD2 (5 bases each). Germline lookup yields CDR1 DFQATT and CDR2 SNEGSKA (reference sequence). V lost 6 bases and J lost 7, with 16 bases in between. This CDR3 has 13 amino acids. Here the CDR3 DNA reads TGCAGTGCGACCGGGACCCCGCGGAATGAGCAGTTCTTC. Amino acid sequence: CSATGTPRNEQFF.

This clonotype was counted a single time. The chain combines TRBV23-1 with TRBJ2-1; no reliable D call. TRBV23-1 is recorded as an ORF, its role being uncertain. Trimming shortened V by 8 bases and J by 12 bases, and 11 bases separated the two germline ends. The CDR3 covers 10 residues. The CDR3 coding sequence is TGCGCCAGCGGCATGGAAGCGCAGTTCTTC. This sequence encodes CASGMEAQFF.

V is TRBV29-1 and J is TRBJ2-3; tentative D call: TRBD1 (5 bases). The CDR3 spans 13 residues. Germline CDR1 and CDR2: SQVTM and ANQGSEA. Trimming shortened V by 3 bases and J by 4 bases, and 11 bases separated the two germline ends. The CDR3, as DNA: TGCAGCGTTGATCCCTCAGGGTCAGATACGCAGTATTTT. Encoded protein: CSVDPSGSDTQYF.

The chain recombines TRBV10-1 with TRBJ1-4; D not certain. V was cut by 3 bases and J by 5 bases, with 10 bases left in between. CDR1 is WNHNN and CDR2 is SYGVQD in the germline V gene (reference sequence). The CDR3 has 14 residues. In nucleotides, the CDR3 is TGCGCCAGCAGTGAATTCGCGGGAAATGAAAAACTGTTTTTT. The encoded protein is CASSEFAGNEKLFF.

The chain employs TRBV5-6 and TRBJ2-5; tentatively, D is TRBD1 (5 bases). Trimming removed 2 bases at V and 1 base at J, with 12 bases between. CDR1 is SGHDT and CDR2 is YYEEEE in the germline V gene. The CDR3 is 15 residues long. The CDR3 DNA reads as TGTGCCAGCAGCTTCTTGACAGTTCTCCAAGAGACCCAGTACTTC. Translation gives CASSFLTVLQETQYF. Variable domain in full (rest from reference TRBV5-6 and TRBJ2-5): DAGVTQSPTHLIKTRGQQVTLRCSPKSGHDTVSWYQQALGQGPQFIFQYYEEEERQRGNFPDRFSGHQFPNYSSELNVNALLLGDSALYLCASSFLTVLQETQYFGPGTRLLVL.

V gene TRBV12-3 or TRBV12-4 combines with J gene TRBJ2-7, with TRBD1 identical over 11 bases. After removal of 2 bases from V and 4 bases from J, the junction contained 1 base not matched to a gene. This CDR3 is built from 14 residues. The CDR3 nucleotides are TGTGCCAGCAGTTTACGGGACAGGGGGTACGAGCAGTACTTC. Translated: CASSLRDRGYEQYF.

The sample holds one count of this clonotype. Here the CDR3 DNA reads TGTGCCAGCAGTTTCACAGGGACGAATACGCAGTATTTT. It yields the protein CASSFTGTNTQYF. The chain combines TRBV28 with TRBJ2-3; D possibly corresponds to TRBD1 (6 bases). Deletions cut 3 bases from V and 7 bases from J, with 11 bases between. The CDR3 is 13 amino acids. Looked up from germline, CDR1 is MDHEN and CDR2 is SYDVKM. The full variable domain, completed using reference TRBV28 and TRBJ2-3, is DVKVTQSSRYLVKRTGEKVFLECVQDMDHENMFWYRQDPGLGLRLIYFSYDVKMKEKGDIPEGYSVSREKKERFSLILESASTNQTSMYLCASSFTGTNTQYFGPGTRLTVL.

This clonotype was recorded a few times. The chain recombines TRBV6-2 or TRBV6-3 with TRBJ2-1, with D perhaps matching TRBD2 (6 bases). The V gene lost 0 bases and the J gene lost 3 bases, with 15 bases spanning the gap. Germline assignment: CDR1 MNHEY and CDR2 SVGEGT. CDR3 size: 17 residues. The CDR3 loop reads CASSYSPPTGVYNEQFF. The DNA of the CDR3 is TGTGCCAGCAGTTACTCCCCCCCTACGGGAGTCTACAATGAGCAGTTCTTC.

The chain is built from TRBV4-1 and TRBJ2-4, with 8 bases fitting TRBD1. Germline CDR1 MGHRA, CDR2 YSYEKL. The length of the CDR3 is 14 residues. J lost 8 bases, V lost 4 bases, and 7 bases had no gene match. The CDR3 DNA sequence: TGCGCCAGCAGCCGGGGGGACAGGCGGGACATTCAGTACTTC. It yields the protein CASSRGDRRDIQYF.